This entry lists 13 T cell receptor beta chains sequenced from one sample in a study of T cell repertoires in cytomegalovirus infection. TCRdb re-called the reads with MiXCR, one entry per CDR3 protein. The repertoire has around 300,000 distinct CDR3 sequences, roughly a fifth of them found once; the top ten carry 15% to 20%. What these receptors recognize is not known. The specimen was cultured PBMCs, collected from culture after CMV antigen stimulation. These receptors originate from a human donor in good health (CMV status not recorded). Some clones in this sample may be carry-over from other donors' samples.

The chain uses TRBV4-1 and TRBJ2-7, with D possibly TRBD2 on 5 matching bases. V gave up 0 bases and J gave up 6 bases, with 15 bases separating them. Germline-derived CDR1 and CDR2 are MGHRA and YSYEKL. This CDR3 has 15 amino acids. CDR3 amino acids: CASSQEASGGPEQYF. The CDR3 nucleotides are TGCGCCAGCAGCCAAGAAGCGAGCGGCGGGCCCGAGCAGTACTTC.

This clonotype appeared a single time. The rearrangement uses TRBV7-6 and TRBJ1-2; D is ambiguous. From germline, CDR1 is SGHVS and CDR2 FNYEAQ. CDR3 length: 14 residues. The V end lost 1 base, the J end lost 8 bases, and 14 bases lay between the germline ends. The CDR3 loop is CASSLELSYGGYTF. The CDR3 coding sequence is TGTGCCAGCAGCTTAGAACTATCCTATGGGGGCTACACCTTC.

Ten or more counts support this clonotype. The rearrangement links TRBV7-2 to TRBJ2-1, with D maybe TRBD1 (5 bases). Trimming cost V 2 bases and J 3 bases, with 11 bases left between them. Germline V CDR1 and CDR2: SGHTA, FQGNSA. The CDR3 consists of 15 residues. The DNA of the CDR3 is TGTGCCAGCAGCTTACGCAGGGCGCTCTACAATGAGCAGTTCTTC. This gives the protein CASSLRRALYNEQFF.

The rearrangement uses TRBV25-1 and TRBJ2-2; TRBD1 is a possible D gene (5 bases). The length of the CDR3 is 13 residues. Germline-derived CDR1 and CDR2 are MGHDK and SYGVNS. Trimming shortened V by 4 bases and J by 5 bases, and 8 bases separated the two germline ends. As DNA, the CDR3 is TGTGCCAGCAGTGTCGCAGGGACCGGGGAGCTGTTTTTT. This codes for CASSVAGTGELFF.

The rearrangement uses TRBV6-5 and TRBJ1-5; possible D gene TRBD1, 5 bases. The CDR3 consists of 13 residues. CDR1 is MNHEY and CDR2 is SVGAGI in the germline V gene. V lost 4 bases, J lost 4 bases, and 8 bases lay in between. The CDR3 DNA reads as TGTGCCAGCAGTTGGGGGGTAAATCAGCCCCAGCATTTT. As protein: CASSWGVNQPQHF.

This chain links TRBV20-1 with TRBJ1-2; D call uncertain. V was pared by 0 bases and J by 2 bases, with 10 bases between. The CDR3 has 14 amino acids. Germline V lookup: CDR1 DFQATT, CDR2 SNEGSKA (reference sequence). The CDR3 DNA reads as TGCAGTGCTAGAGACCCGGACGGAAACTATGGCTACACCTTC. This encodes CSARDPDGNYGYTF.

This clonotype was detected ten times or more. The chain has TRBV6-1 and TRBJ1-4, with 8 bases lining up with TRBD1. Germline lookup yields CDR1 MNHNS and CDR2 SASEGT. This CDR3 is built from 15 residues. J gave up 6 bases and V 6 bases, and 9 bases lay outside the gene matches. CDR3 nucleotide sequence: TGTGCCAGCAGACCGAACAGGGGGTGGGATGAAAAACTGTTTTTT. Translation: CASRPNRGWDEKLFF.

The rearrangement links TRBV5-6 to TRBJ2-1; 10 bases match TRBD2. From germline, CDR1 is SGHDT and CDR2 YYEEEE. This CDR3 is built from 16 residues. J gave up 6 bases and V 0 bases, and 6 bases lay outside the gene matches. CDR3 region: CASSLEPRLAGNEQFF. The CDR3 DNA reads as TGTGCCAGCAGCTTGGAACCCCGACTAGCGGGCAATGAGCAGTTCTTC.

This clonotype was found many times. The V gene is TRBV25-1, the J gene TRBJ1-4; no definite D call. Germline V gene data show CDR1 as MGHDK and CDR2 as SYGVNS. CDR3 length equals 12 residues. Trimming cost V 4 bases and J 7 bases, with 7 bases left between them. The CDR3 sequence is CASSAEFEKLFF. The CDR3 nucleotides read TGTGCCAGCAGTGCAGAATTTGAAAAACTGTTTTTT.

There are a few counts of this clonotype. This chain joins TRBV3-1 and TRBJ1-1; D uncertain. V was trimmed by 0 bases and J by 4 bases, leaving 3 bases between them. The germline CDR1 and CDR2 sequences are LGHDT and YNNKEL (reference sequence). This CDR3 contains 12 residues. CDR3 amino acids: CASSQDSTEAFF. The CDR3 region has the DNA TGTGCCAGCAGCCAAGATTCCACTGAAGCTTTCTTT.

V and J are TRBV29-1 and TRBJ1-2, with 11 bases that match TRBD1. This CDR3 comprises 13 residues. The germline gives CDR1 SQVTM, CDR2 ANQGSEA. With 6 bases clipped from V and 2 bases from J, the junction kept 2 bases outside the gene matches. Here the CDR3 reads CSVGTGGNYGYTF. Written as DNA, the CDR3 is TGCAGCGTGGGGACAGGGGGGAACTATGGCTACACCTTC.

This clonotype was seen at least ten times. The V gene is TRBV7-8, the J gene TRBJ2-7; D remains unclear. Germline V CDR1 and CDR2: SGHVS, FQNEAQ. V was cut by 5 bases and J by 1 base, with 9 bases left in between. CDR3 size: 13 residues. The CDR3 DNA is TGTGCCAGCAGCCCCCGGCGGTCCTACGAGCAGTACGTC. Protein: CASSPRRSYEQYV.

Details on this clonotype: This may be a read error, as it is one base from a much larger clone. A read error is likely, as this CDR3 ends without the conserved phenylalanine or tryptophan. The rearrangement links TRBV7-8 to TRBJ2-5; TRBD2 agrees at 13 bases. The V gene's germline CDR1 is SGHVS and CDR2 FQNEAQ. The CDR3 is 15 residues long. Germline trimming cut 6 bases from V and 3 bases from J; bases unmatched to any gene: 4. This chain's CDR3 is CASRRTSGREETQYL. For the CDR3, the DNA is TGTGCCAGCAGGAGGACTAGCGGGAGAGAAGAGACCCAGTACCTC.